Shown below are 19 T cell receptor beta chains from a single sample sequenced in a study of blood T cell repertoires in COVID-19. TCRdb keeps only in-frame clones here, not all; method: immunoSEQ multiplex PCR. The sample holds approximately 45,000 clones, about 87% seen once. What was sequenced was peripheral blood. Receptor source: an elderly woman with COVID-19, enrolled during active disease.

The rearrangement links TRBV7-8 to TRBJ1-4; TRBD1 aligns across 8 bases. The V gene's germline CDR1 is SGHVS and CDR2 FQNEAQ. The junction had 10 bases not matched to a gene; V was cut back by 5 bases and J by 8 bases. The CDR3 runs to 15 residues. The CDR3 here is CASSHAGDRKEKLFF. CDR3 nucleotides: TGTGCCAGCAGCCATGCTGGGGACAGGAAGGAAAAACTGTTTTTT.

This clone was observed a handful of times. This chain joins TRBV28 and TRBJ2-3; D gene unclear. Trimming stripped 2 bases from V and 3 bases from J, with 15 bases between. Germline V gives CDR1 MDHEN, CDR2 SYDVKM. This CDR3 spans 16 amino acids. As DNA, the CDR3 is TGTGCCAGCAGTTTAAGTCGAGCCCCGCGGACAGATACGCAGTATTTT. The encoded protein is CASSLSRAPRTDTQYF.

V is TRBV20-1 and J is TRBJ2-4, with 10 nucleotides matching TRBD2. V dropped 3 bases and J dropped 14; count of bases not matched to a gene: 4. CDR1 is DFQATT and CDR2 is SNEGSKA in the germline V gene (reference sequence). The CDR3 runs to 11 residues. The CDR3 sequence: CSARFLAGEYF. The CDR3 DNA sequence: TGCAGTGCTAGGTTCCTAGCGGGGGAGTACTTC.

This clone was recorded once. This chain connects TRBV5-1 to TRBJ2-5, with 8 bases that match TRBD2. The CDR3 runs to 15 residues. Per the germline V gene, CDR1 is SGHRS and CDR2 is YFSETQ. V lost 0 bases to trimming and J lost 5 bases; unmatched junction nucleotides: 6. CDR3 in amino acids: CASSLVGLAGETQYF. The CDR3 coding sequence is TGCGCCAGCAGCTTGGTAGGTCTAGCGGGTGAGACCCAGTACTTC.

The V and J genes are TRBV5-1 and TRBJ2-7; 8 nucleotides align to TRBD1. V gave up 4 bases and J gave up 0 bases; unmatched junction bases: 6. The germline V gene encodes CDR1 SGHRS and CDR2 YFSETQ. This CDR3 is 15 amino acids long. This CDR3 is CASSTGQGNSYEQYF. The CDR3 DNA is TGCGCCAGCAGCACCGGACAGGGAAACTCCTACGAGCAGTACTTC.

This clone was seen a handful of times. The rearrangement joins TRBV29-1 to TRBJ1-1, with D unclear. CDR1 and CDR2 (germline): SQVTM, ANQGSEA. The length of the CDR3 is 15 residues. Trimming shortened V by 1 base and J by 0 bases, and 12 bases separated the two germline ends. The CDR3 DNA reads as TGCAGCGTTGAAGGAGATTCCGACATGAACACTGAAGCTTTCTTT. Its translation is CSVEGDSDMNTEAFF.

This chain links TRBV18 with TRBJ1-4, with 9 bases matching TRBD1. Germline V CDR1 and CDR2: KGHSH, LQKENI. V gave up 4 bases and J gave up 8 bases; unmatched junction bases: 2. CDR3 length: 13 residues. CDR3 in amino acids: CASSRTGVEKLFF. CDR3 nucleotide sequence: TGTGCCAGCTCACGGACAGGGGTGGAAAAACTGTTTTTT.

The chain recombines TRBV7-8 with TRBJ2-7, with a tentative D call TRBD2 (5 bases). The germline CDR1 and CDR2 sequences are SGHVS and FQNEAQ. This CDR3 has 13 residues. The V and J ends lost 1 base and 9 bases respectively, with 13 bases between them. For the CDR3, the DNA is TGTGCCAGCAGCTTAGTAGGGTGGGCGGGGCAGTACTTC. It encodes CASSLVGWAGQYF.

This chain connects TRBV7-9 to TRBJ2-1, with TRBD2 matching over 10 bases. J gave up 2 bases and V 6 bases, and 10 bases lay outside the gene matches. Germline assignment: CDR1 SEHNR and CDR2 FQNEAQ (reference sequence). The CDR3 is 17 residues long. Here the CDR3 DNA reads TGTGCCAGCAGTCTTTCCAGCGGGAGGGATCCCTACAATGAGCAGTTCTTC. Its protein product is CASSLSSGRDPYNEQFF.

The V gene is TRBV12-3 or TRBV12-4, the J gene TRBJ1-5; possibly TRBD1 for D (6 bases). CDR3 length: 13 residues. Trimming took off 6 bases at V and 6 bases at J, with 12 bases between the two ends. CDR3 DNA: TGTGCCAGCAGCACAGGGCTTAGTCAGCCCCAGCATTTT. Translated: CASSTGLSQPQHF.

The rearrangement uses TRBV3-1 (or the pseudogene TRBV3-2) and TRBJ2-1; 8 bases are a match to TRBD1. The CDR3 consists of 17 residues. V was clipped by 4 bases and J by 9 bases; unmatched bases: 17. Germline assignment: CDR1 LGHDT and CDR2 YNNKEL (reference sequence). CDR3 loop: CASSPLGVQGAHGEQFF. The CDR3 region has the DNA TGTGCCAGCAGCCCACTAGGAGTCCAGGGGGCGCATGGTGAGCAGTTCTTC.

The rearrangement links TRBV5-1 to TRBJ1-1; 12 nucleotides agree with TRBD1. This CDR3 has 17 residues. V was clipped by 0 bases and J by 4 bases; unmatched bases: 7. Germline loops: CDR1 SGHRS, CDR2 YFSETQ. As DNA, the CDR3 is TGCGCCAGCAGCTTGGTAGGGACAGGGGGCATGGGCACTGAAGCTTTCTTT. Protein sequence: CASSLVGTGGMGTEAFF.

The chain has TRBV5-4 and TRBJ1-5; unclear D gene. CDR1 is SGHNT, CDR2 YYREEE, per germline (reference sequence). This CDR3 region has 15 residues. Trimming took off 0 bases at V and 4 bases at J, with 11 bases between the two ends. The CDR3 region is CASSLAQLWNQPQHF. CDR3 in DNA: TGTGCCAGCAGCTTGGCGCAACTTTGGAATCAGCCCCAGCATTTT.

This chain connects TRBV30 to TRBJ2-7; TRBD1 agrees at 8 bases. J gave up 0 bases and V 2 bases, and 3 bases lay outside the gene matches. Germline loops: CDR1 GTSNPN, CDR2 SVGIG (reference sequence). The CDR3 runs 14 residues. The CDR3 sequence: CAWSRTGSSYEQYF. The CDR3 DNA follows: TGTGCCTGGAGTCGGACAGGGAGCTCCTACGAGCAGTACTTC.

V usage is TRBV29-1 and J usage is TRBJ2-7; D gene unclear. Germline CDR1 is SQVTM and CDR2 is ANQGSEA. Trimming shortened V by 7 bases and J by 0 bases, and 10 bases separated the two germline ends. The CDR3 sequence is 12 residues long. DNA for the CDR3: TGCAGCGGGGCAGCTAACTCCTACGAGCAGTACTTC. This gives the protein CSGAANSYEQYF.

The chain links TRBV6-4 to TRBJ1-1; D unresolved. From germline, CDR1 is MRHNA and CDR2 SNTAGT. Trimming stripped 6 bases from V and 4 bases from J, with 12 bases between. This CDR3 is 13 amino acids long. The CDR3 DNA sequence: TGTGCCAGCAGCAGTACGTTATTCACTGAAGCTTTCTTT. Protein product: CASSSTLFTEAFF.

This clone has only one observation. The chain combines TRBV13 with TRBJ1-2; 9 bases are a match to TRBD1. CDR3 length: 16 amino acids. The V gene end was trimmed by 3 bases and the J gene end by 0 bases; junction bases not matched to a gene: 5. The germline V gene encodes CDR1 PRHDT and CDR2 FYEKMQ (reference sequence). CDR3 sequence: CASSFGQGRANYGYTF. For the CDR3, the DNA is TGTGCCAGCAGCTTTGGACAGGGGAGAGCTAACTATGGCTACACCTTC.

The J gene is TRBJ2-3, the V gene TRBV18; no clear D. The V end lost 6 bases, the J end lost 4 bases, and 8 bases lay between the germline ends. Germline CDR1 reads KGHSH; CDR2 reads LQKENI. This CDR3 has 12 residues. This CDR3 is CASSQGADTQYF. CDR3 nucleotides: TGTGCCAGCTCTCAAGGAGCAGATACGCAGTATTTT.

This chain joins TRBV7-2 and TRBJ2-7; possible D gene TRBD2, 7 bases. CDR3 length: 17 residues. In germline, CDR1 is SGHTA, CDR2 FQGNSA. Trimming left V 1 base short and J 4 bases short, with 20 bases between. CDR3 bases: TGTGCCAGCAGCTTAGTGTCCTCGCGGGGGCGCGGGTACGAGCAGTACTTC. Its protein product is CASSLVSSRGRGYEQYF.